This entry features one TCR beta chain sequence. No antigen is known for it. Measured with immunoSEQ multiplex PCR; TCRdb has only the in-frame clones, and not every one. Of around 50,000 clones listed, 70% to 90% were seen once; the top ten hold 15% to 20%. The sample belongs to a study of T cells in localized non-small cell lung cancer. Whole-study results and caveats: Uninvolved neighboring lung showed the greatest T cell clonality, exceeding tumor.

The length of the CDR3 is 14 residues. CDR1 is SGHRS and CDR2 is YFSETQ in the germline V gene. V dropped 2 bases and J dropped 3 bases, with 12 bases sitting between them. The sequencing here drew on peripheral blood, taken before any cancer treatment. This rearrangement joins TRBV5-1 to TRBJ2-7; D is ambiguous. The origin of this receptor is a male donor aged 60 or older with stage III squamous cell lung carcinoma. CDR3 DNA: TGCGCCAGCAGCTTTTCAGAGATCAGCTACGAGCAGTACTTC. This gives the protein CASSFSEISYEQYF.